This T cell receptor (beta chain) was recovered during a study of shared clonotypes between healthy human individuals. Overall study context: Each donor contributed plates that comprised three CD4 naive, three CD4 memory, two CD8 naive and one CD8 memory.

In germline, CDR1 is MGHRA, CDR2 YSYEKL. V was cut by 4 bases and J by 6 bases, with 16 bases left in between. The CDR3 runs 14 residues. To note about this clone: Its antigen is currently unknown.

As processed by the authors: Junction-only sequences without quality scores were provided by ImmunoSEQ, so filtering was different. Clones were sequenced by immunoSEQ multiplex PCR, and TCRdb holds only the in-frame ones, with some missing. V, J and clone size were drawn from that table, and D and trimming were deduced from the DNA. In the table there are about 2.3 million clones, 85% to 95% of which are singletons. Study-wide results and limits: Limited genetic and exposure-history diversity came from having few donors. The sampled material consisted only of blood, and tissue repertoires are likely to differ.

Sequencing was carried out using naive CD4+ T cells from PBMCs. Regarding subset: CD45RA+ positively selected. This chain uses TRBV4-1 with TRBJ2-7, with D possibly matching TRBD2 (5 bases). The clonotype comes from a young man in good health. Some clones in this sample may be carry-over from other donors' samples. CDR3 DNA: TGCGCCAGCAGCCTTGGACTGAGCTTGGGCGAGCAGTACTTC. Its translation: CASSLGLSLGEQYF.